This entry lists 13 T cell receptor beta chains sequenced from one sample in a study of beta chain features in type 1 diabetes. Points from the study as a whole: Shorter TCRB CDR3s, moderately but significantly so, were found in Type 1 diabetes patients in all four CD4+ subsets.

The isolated RNA, all of it, was reverse transcribed, so expressed TCRB transcripts were what got sequenced. Profiled with immunoSEQ multiplex PCR; TCRdb holds only in-frame clones, not every one. The sample lists a few hundred thousand clones; roughly an eighth were seen once. These TCRs are of unknown antigen specificity. Sequencing was carried out using naive CD4+ T cells from blood. The source is a man aged 25 to 45 with type 1 diabetes.

The chain is built from TRBV7-9 and TRBJ2-7; 7 positions agree with TRBD1. This CDR3 has 12 residues. J lost 6 bases, V lost 5 bases, and 4 bases had no gene match. Germline V gene lookup returns CDR1 SEHNR and CDR2 FQNEAQ (reference sequence). The CDR3 DNA sequence: TGTGCCAGCAGCCCCGACAGGGCCGAGCAGTACTTC. The encoded protein is CASSPDRAEQYF.

This clone was observed a handful of times. V is TRBV11-2 and J is TRBJ2-5, with D uncertain. Germline loops: CDR1 SGHAT, CDR2 FQNNGV. V dropped 6 bases and J dropped 6 bases, with 8 bases sitting between them. The length of the CDR3 is 11 residues. Written as DNA, the CDR3 is TGTGCCAGCAGTGGCGGAAAGACCCAGTACTTC. As protein: CASSGGKTQYF.

This clone was seen a few times. CDR3 DNA sequence: TGTGCCAGCAGCCCCGGGGGGCCCTACAATGAGCAGTTCTTC. The encoded protein is CASSPGGPYNEQFF. The chain employs TRBV7-3 and TRBJ2-1; a weak D match, TRBD2 (7 bases). The CDR3 runs to 14 residues. The germline gives CDR1 SGHTA, CDR2 FQGTGA. V was pared by 5 bases and J by 2 bases, with 10 bases between.

This clone was counted a few times. V is TRBV11-2 and J is TRBJ2-1; no clear D. V was shortened by 3 bases and J by 5 bases, with 8 bases between the two germline ends. From germline, CDR1 is SGHAT and CDR2 FQNNGV. The CDR3 runs 13 residues. This chain's CDR3 is CASSFGQNNEQFF. CDR3 in DNA: TGTGCCAGCAGCTTTGGTCAGAACAATGAGCAGTTCTTC.

In this sample, this clone turned up a few times. The chain uses TRBV5-6 and TRBJ2-7; the D is unclear. CDR1 is SGHDT, CDR2 YYEEEE, per germline. The V end lost 4 bases, the J end lost 6 bases, and 8 bases lay between the germline ends. The CDR3 contains 11 residues. CDR3 in DNA: TGTGCCAGCAGCAAGAACACCGAGCAGTACTTC. It translates to CASSKNTEQYF.

The chain joins TRBV18 to TRBJ1-4; D is unclear. There are 15 residues in the CDR3. V lost 5 bases, J lost 8 bases, and 18 bases lay in between. Looked up from germline, CDR1 is KGHSH and CDR2 is LQKENI. The CDR3 DNA reads TGTGCCAGCTCATCCTTAAGCGGGGTTGGCGAAAAACTGTTTTTT. It yields the protein CASSSLSGVGEKLFF.

This clone was seen only a few times. The chain carries TRBV5-4 and TRBJ2-1; 8 bases are shared with TRBD2. With 1 base clipped from V and 0 bases from J, the junction kept 6 bases outside the gene matches. Germline V gene sequence: CDR1 SGHNT, CDR2 YYREEE (reference sequence). The CDR3 loop spans 17 amino acids. As DNA, the CDR3 is TGTGCCAGCAGCTTGTCCCTAGCGGGCTTCTCCTACAATGAGCAGTTCTTC. It yields the protein CASSLSLAGFSYNEQFF.

This chain uses TRBV30 with TRBJ2-7; D might be TRBD2 (6 bases). CDR3 size: 14 residues. V gave up 1 base and J gave up 0 bases, with 10 bases separating them. Germline CDR1 reads GTSNPN; CDR2 reads SVGIG (reference sequence). CDR3 region: CAWSAGGSSYEQYF. The CDR3 region has the DNA TGTGCCTGGAGTGCTGGGGGGAGCTCCTACGAGCAGTACTTC.

This chain uses TRBV19 with TRBJ1-5; no firm D call. Germline-derived CDR1 and CDR2 are LNHDA and SQIVND (reference sequence). The CDR3 spans 14 residues. Between the trimmed V and J ends, which lost 5 bases and 1 base, there was a span of 9 bases. The CDR3 region is CASSVGVSNQPQHF. For the CDR3, the DNA is TGTGCCAGTAGTGTCGGAGTCAGCAATCAGCCCCAGCATTTT.

The chain has TRBV28 and TRBJ2-2, with TRBD2 matching over 12 bases. The CDR3 sequence is 17 residues long. J lost 3 bases, V lost 7 bases, and 9 bases had no gene match. Germline CDR1 and CDR2: MDHEN and SYDVKM. The CDR3 loop is CASNPLRLAGDTGELFF. In DNA, the CDR3 is TGTGCCAGCAACCCTCTACGACTAGCGGGAGACACCGGGGAGCTGTTTTTT.

This clone was detected only a few times. The chain has TRBV7-9 and TRBJ2-1; D is perhaps TRBD2 (5 bases). Germline assignment: CDR1 SEHNR and CDR2 FQNEAQ (reference sequence). This CDR3 is built from 17 residues. V lost 1 base and J 3 bases, leaving 16 bases between the germline ends. The CDR3 region is CASSLDAPRGNYNEQFF. In DNA form, the CDR3 reads TGTGCCAGCAGCTTAGACGCCCCCCGAGGGAACTACAATGAGCAGTTCTTC.

This clone was picked up a small number of times. The rearrangement uses TRBV5-4 and TRBJ1-1, with TRBD1 identical over 8 bases. There are 14 residues in the CDR3. After removal of 0 bases from V and 4 bases from J, the junction contained 2 bases not matched to a gene. Germline assignment: CDR1 SGHNT and CDR2 YYREEE (reference sequence). The CDR3, as DNA: TGTGCCAGCAGCTTGGGACAGGGGATCACTGAAGCTTTCTTT. It is translated as CASSLGQGITEAFF.

V gene TRBV15 combines with J gene TRBJ2-5; tentative D call: TRBD2 (6 bases). The CDR3 runs 14 residues. Trimming took off 0 bases at V and 2 bases at J, with 7 bases between the two ends. Germline V gene data show CDR1 as LNHNV and CDR2 as YYDKDF (reference sequence). CDR3 nucleotides: TGTGCCACCAGCAGAGATGCGGGACAAGAGACCCAGTACTTC. Translation gives CATSRDAGQETQYF. Filled out from reference TRBV15 and TRBJ2-5, the complete variable domain reads DAMVIQNPRYQVTQFGKPVTLSCSQTLNHNVMYWYQQKSSQAPKLLFHYYDKDFNNEADTPDNFQSRRPNTSFCFLDIRSPGLGDTAMYLCATSRDAGQETQYFGPGTRLLVL.